These T cell receptor beta chains were read from a single sample in a study of blood T cell repertoires in COVID-19. Libraries were prepared by immunoSEQ multiplex PCR; TCRdb keeps only in-frame clonotypes and omits some of them. The sample includes fewer than 300,000 clones, around 87% of them seen just once. Material for sequencing was peripheral blood. These receptors all stem from a woman in her 50s with acute or convalescent COVID-19. Each CDR3 is given with its conserved first and last residue. A clone size is listed for some rows: how often the clone was seen (once, few, many), or a class if it is expanded.

size: .
J: TRBJ2-2
V: TRBV27
CDR3: CASSAIQGYTGELFF

size: .
J: TRBJ1-5
V: TRBV7-9
CDR3: CASTQGYSNQPQHF

size: .
J: TRBJ2-1
V: TRBV4-3
CDR3: CASSPDGGNNEQFF

size: .
J: TRBJ2-1
V: TRBV28
CDR3: CASGGGYRASEQFF

size: few
J: TRBJ1-3
V: TRBV7-6
CDR3: CASSSEDRFSGNTIYF

size: .
J: TRBJ1-6
V: TRBV7-2
CDR3: CASSPETGRVNSPLHF

size: .
J: TRBJ1-1
V: TRBV6-2/TRBV6-3
CDR3: CASSYGQANTEAFF

size: .
J: TRBJ2-7
V: TRBV19
CDR3: CASSVSGTGDTYEQYF

size: few
J: TRBJ1-1
V: TRBV5-1
CDR3: CASSRQGDDTEAFF

size: .
J: TRBJ2-3
V: TRBV5-4
CDR3: CASRVQRELYTQYF

size: .
J: TRBJ1-2
V: TRBV30
CDR3: CAWSVPLSLAYGYTF

size: .
J: TRBJ2-5
V: TRBV9
CDR3: CASSVEGPSGRETQYF

size: .
J: TRBJ2-7
V: TRBV18
CDR3: CASSPQSWRTEQYF

size: .
J: TRBJ1-4
V: TRBV18
CDR3: CASQQGSNEKLFF

size: .
J: TRBJ1-5
V: TRBV19
CDR3: CASRDRGLSNQPQHF

size: .
J: TRBJ2-2
V: TRBV19
CDR3: CASSIGTGGRNTGELFF

size: .
J: TRBJ1-4
V: TRBV28
CDR3: CASSSGTGGVWEKLFF

size: .
J: TRBJ1-1
V: TRBV9
CDR3: CASSVQMNTEAFF

size: .
J: TRBJ2-1
V: TRBV29-1
CDR3: CSVEEGKGATYNEQFF

size: .
J: TRBJ1-2
V: TRBV7-9
CDR3: CASSLGGRDGYTF

size: .
J: TRBJ2-5
V: TRBV2
CDR3: CASSEPFFLTVTQETQYF

size: .
J: TRBJ1-2
V: TRBV5-1
CDR3: CASSLAIGLGYGYTF

size: .
J: TRBJ2-2
V: TRBV7-3
CDR3: CASSGAPGNTGELFF

size: .
J: TRBJ2-1
V: TRBV5-1
CDR3: CASSPPDRGNEQFF